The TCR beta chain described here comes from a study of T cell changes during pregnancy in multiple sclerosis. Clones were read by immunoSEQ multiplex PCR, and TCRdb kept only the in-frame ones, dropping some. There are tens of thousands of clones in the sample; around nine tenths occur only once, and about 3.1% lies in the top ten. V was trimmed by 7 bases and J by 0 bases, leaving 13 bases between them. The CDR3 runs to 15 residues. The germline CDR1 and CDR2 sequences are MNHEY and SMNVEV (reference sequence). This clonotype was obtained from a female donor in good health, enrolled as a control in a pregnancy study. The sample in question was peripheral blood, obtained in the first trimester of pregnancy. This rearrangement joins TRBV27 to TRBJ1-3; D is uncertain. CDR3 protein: CASKQSLLSGNTIYF. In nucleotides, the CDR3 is TGTGCCAGCAAACAGTCCTTACTCTCTGGAAACACCATATATTTT.